The present TCR beta chain was sequenced within a study of shared clonotypes between healthy human individuals. The CDR3 totals 18 residues. Germline CDR1 and CDR2: SEHNR and FQNEAQ (reference sequence). V was clipped by 8 bases and J by 0 bases; unmatched bases: 14. Using immunoSEQ multiplex PCR, the repertoire was profiled, and TCRdb retains in-frame clones only, with some absent. The sample yields roughly 550,000 clones, about 95% seen once. Regarding this clone: As yet, its antigen is unknown.

Terminally differentiated effector memory CD45RA+ cells were excluded by CCR7 positive selection of CD45RO-negative cells. Donors, without exception, were Caucasian adults residing in Nashville, Tennessee. Regarding the study as a whole: Non-shared clonotypes had lower generation probabilities than those shared by all four donors. Between a handful of donors, naive CD4 clonotypes were shared at a level of about 5.3%.

This clonotype was obtained from a woman between 25 and 40 years old in good health. The specimen sequenced was naive CD8+ T cells sorted from blood. J is TRBJ2-5 and V is TRBV7-9; 11 bases are a match to TRBD2. DNA for the CDR3: TGTGCCAGCGGCGAACTGGGACTAGCGGAAGACTACCAAGAGACCCAGTACTTC. It specifies CASGELGLAEDYQETQYF. Based on the CDR3 plus reference TRBV7-9 and TRBJ2-5, the full variable domain is DTGVSQNPRHKITKRGQNVTFRCDPISEHNRLYWYRQTLGQGPEFLTYFQNEAQLEKSRLLSDRFSAERPKGSFSTLEIQRTEQGDSAMYLCASGELGLAEDYQETQYFGPGTRLLVL.